This TCR beta chain was recorded in a study of beta chain features in type 1 diabetes. Across the whole study: In all, about 100,000,000 sorted cells from all samples were analyzed. Study observations and caveats: For Type 1 diabetes patients, all four CD4+ subsets carried TCRB CDR3s that were moderately but significantly shorter.

J lost 1 base, V lost 8 bases, and 2 bases had no gene match. Germline V CDR1 and CDR2: LNHDA, SQIVND (reference sequence). CDR3 length: 13 amino acids. This clone occurred many times. Its antigen is not known. Every bit of the isolated RNA underwent reverse transcription, so sequencing read expressed TCRB transcripts. Naive, central memory and regulatory T cell samples averaged about 3.57 million immunoSEQ reads each. Profiled with immunoSEQ multiplex PCR; TCRdb holds only in-frame clones, not every one. The sample holds roughly 400,000 clones, over 9% seen once. The receptor comes from a man aged 30 to 39 with type 1 diabetes. The chain employs TRBV19 and TRBJ2-3; TRBD1 matches 8 bases. Sequencing used central memory CD4+ T cells from blood. In DNA form, the CDR3 reads TGTGCCAGTCAGGGGGCAGGCACAGATACGCAGTATTTT. Its translation: CASQGAGTDTQYF.